The 9 T cell receptor beta chains given below trace back to one sample, sequenced in a study of cytomegalovirus exposure and HLA in healthy donors. The assay was immunoSEQ multiplex PCR, and TCRdb's table has in-frame clones only and misses some. The repertoire includes 120,000 or so clones, 70% to 90% of them detected once, and 1.5% to 2% sits in the top ten. Sequences were obtained from PBMCs. These receptors came from a young man in good health and CMV-seronegative.

J is TRBJ1-4 and V is TRBV2, with 10 positions matching TRBD1. This CDR3 is 15 amino acids long. CDR1 is SNHLY, CDR2 FYNNEI, per germline. Trimming took 2 bases from V and 10 from J; bases not matched to a gene: 7. CDR3 protein: CASSEKDRGGRKLFF. CDR3 nucleotide sequence: TGTGCCAGCAGTGAAAAGGACAGGGGGGGTAGAAAACTGTTTTTT.

This chain links TRBV12-5 with TRBJ2-7; 11 positions match TRBD2. There are 15 residues in the CDR3. With 4 bases clipped from V and 8 bases from J, the junction kept 10 bases outside the gene matches. Germline V gene lookup returns CDR1 LGHNT and CDR2 FRNRAP. The CDR3 is CASGSVAGGFVQQYF. The CDR3 DNA follows: TGTGCTAGTGGTTCGGTAGCGGGAGGGTTCGTTCAGCAGTACTTC.

The chain combines TRBV27 with TRBJ2-5, with D tentatively TRBD1 (5 bases). This CDR3 contains 13 residues. Germline V gene data show CDR1 as MNHEY and CDR2 as SMNVEV (reference sequence). Trimming stripped 2 bases from V and 4 bases from J, with 8 bases between. The CDR3 loop is CASSLAGLETQYF. CDR3 coding DNA: TGTGCCAGCAGTTTAGCAGGGTTAGAGACCCAGTACTTC.

This rearrangement joins TRBV6-5 to TRBJ1-1, with D possibly matching TRBD1 (6 bases). The CDR3 is 14 amino acids. The germline V gene encodes CDR1 MNHEY and CDR2 SVGAGI. The V end was cut by 0 bases, the J end by 3 bases, with 8 bases between. The chain's CDR3 is CASSYSRQDTEAFF. The CDR3 nucleotides read TGTGCCAGCAGTTACTCGAGACAGGACACTGAAGCTTTCTTT.

This chain uses TRBV11-2 with TRBJ1-4; D perhaps matches TRBD1 (6 bases). Germline CDR1 and CDR2: SGHAT and FQNNGV. V gave up 6 bases and J gave up 5 bases, with 13 bases separating them. This CDR3 comprises 14 residues. The CDR3 DNA is TGTGCCAGCAGGCCGACAGGCCCGAATGAAAAACTGTTTTTT. Translating it yields CASRPTGPNEKLFF.

This chain uses TRBV6-1 with TRBJ1-6; 7 nucleotides agree with TRBD1. Germline lookup yields CDR1 MNHNS and CDR2 SASEGT. The CDR3 extends over 16 amino acids. The ends lost 1 base at V and 6 bases at J; junction bases unmatched: 6. The DNA for the CDR3 is TGTGCCAGCAGTGAAGTGGCAGGGGGTGGTAATTCACCCCTCCACTTT. This translates into CASSEVAGGGNSPLHF.

This clone was seen once. The rearrangement uses TRBV5-6 and TRBJ1-5, with no clear D. The CDR3 runs to 13 residues. Germline V CDR1 and CDR2: SGHDT, YYEEEE. V lost 2 bases to trimming and J lost 9 bases, with 12 bases between them. Here the CDR3 reads CASSLTAVGPQHF. CDR3 in DNA: TGTGCCAGCAGCTTAACAGCCGTTGGGCCCCAGCATTTT.

This sequence joins TRBV30 and TRBJ2-5; D is perhaps TRBD1 (5 bases). V was pared by 1 base and J by 7 bases, with 16 bases between. Germline CDR1 reads GTSNPN; CDR2 reads SVGIG (reference sequence). The CDR3 contains 14 residues. The CDR3 region is CAWSAGPKDRTQYF. CDR3 DNA: TGTGCCTGGAGTGCAGGGCCGAAAGATCGGACCCAGTACTTC.

The chain carries TRBV6-4 and TRBJ2-6; 7 bases map to TRBD1. With 3 bases clipped from V and 2 bases from J, the junction kept 4 bases outside the gene matches. The CDR3 covers 16 residues. The germline CDR1 and CDR2 sequences are MRHNA and SNTAGT. In nucleotides, the CDR3 is TGTGCCAGCAGTGAGAGACAGGGCACTGGGGCCAACGTCCTGACTTTC. It encodes CASSERQGTGANVLTF.